This TCR beta chain is from a study of PD-1 blockade in mismatch repair-deficient tumors (dated by TCRdb to between 2016 and 2019). Describing the broader study: Between September 2013 and late 2016, the trial enrolled roughly 86 consecutive patients with approximately 13 types of mismatch repair-deficient cancer, all of whom had received prior treatment and were progressing. Tumor-associated T cell clones were tracked in the peripheral blood of patients responding to PD-1 blockade by deep sequencing of TCR CDR3 regions.

Mismatch repair deficiency was established in every enrolled patient by polymerase chain reaction or immunohistochemistry. TCR sequencing was performed for a few patients who responded to pembrolizumab therapy. The phase II trial prospectively tested pembrolizumab PD-1 blockade in advanced mismatch repair-deficient cancers regardless of tissue of origin. Peripheral blood T cell samples were gathered serially, both before PD-1 blockade started and at multiple time points afterward. Blood sampling times were reported as weeks after the first pembrolizumab dose. Here V drops 7 bases and J drops 7 bases, and the junction holds 6 bases not matched to any gene. Based on the germline V gene, the CDR1 and CDR2 sequences are SQVTM and ANQGSEA. The CDR3 contains 12 residues, cysteine and phenylalanine counted. This entry keeps only the CDR3 DNA: 36 bases, framed from base 1. Libraries were made using the immunoSEQ multiplex PCR assay. This immuneACCESS table, as held by TCRdb, lists in-frame sequences with V and J called but not all clones. Of the missing ones, under half trace to an unresolved V gene in checked studies; the others have no known cause. This sample lists some 100,000 clones; over 65% were detected once. Together, the top ten hold approximately 6.5% of the sample.

Regarding this clone: What antigen it recognizes has not been identified. Within one base of it there is no much larger clone, and no base qualities were kept.

On the study overall, not on this receptor specifically: Tumor-resident clones, often undetectable in blood before treatment, expanded rapidly after pembrolizumab and then contracted, generally before radiologic responses.

Material: peripheral blood, obtained approximately 8 months after starting pembrolizumab. The clonotype was recovered from an adult with mismatch repair-deficient cancer. The chain employs TRBV29-1 and TRBJ1-4, with 7 middle bases fitting TRBD1. CDR3 region: CSGGQVGEKLFF. The nucleotides read TGCAGCGGAGGACAGGTTGGTGAAAAACTGTTTTTT. The CDR3, completed at both ends by the reference TRBV29-1 and TRBJ1-4 genes, gives the full variable domain SAVISQKPSRDICQRGTSLTIQCQVDSQVTMMFWYRQQPGQSLTLIATANQGSEATYESGFVIDKFPISRPNLTFSTLTVSNMSPEDSSIYLCSGGQVGEKLFFGSGTQLSVL.